This TCR beta chain derives from a study of cytomegalovirus exposure and HLA in healthy donors. Donors showed nominal health when sampled, although they likely had unrecorded immune exposures. Regarding the study as a whole: A later analysis by the authors found several of the most significant clusters apparently linked to common viral pathogens. There were 164 TCR beta chains listed as cytomegalovirus-associated. Confirmation in vitro established that three CMV-associated chains were specific for CMV antigens.

The length of the CDR3 is 13 residues. Trimming left V 7 bases short and J 4 bases short, with 13 bases between. Germline CDR1 is LNHDA and CDR2 is SQIVND (reference sequence). Details on this clone: Its matching antigen is unknown.

Vbeta (60) and Jbeta (13) primers were used in the PCR. Profiling relied on immunoSEQ multiplex PCR, and the TCRdb table lists in-frame clones only, not all of them. The table lists some 90,000 clones, 80% to 90% of them singletons. The sequenced material came from PBMCs. This TCR was sampled from a man in his forties in good health and CMV-seronegative. This chain connects TRBV19 to TRBJ1-2; possibly TRBD1 for D (6 bases). The CDR3 sequence is CASNTDSGYGYTF. In nucleotides, the CDR3 is TGTGCCAGTAACACGGACAGCGGCTATGGCTACACCTTC.